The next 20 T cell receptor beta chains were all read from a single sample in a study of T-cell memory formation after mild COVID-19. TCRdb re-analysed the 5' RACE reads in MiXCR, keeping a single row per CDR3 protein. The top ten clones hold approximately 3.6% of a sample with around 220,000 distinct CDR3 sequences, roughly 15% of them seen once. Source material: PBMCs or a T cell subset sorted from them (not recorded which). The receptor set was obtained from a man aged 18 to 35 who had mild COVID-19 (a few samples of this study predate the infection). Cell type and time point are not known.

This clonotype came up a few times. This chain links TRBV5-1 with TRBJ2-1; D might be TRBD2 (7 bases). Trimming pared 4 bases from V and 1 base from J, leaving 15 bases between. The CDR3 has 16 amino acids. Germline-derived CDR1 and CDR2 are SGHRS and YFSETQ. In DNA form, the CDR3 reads TGCGCCAGCAGCCCGGAGGCGGGGGCGTCCTACAATGAGCAGTTCTTC. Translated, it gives CASSPEAGASYNEQFF.

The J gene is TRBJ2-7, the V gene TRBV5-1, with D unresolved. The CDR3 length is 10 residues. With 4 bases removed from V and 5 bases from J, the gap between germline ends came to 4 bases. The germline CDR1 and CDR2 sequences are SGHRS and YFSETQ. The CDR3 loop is CASSRHEQYV. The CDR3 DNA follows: TGCGCCAGCAGCCGGCACGAGCAGTACGTC.

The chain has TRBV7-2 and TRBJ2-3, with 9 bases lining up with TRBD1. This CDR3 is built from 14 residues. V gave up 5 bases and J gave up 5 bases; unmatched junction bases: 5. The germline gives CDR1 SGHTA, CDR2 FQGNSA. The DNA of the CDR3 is TGTGCCAGCAGCCGGGGACAGGGTGGAGATACGCAGTATTTT. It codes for CASSRGQGGDTQYF.

CDR3 amino acids: CASSEFEEQYF. CDR3 DNA sequence: TGTGCCAGCAGTGAATTTGAAGAGCAGTACTTC. The rearrangement joins TRBV25-1 to TRBJ2-7; D is ambiguous. The V gene lost 1 base and the J gene lost 7 bases, with 5 bases spanning the gap. This CDR3 region has 11 residues. Germline loops: CDR1 MGHDK, CDR2 SYGVNS.

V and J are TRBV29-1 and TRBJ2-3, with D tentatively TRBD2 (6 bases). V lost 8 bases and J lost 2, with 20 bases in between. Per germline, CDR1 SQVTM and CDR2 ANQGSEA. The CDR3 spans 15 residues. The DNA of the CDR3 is TGCAGCTCCACCGTTGGGGGGAGGAACACAGATACGCAGTATTTT. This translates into CSSTVGGRNTDTQYF.

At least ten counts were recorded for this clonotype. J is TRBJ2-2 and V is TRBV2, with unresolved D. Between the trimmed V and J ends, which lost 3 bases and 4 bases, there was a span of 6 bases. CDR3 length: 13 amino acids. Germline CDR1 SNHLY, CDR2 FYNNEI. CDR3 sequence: CASSDHGTGELFF. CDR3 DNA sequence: TGTGCCAGCAGTGACCATGGCACCGGGGAGCTGTTTTTT.

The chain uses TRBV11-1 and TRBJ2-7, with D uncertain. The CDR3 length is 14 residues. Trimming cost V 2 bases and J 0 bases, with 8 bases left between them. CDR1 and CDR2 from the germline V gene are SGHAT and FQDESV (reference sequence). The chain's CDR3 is CASSLHMTSYEQYF. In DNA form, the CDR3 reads TGTGCCAGCAGCTTACACATGACCTCCTACGAGCAGTACTTC.

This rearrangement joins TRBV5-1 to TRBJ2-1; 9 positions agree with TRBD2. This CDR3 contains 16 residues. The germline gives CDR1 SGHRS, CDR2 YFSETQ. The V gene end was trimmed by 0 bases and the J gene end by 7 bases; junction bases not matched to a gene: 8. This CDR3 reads CASSLVAGGLRNEQFF. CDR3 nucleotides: TGCGCCAGCAGCTTGGTGGCGGGAGGGCTGAGGAATGAGCAGTTCTTC.

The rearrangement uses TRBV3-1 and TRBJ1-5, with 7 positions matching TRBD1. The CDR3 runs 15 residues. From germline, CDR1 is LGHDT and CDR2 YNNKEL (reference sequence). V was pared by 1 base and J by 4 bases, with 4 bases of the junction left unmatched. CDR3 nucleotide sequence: TGTGCCAGCAGCCAAGGCGTCAGGGGGAATCAGCCCCAGCATTTT. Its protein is CASSQGVRGNQPQHF.

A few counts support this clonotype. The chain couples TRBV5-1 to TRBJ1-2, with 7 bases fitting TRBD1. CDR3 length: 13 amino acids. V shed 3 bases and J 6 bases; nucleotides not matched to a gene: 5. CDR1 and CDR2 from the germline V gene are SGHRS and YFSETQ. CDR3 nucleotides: TGCGCCAGCAGCTATCAGGGGGTCGATGGCTACACCTTC. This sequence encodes CASSYQGVDGYTF.

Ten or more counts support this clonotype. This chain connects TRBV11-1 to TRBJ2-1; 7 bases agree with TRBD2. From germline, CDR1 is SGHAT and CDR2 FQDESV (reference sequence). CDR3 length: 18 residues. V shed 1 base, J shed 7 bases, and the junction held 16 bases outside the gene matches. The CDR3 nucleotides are TGTGCCAGCAGCTTAGTGGGGAGGGGCAGGGATTTTTCAAATGAGCAGTTCTTC. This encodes CASSLVGRGRDFSNEQFF.

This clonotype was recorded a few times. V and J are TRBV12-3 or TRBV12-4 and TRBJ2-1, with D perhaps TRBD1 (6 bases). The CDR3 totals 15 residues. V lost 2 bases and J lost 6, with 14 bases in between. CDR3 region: CASSLSGHRSNEQFF. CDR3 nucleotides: TGTGCCAGCAGTTTATCGGGACACCGCAGCAATGAGCAGTTCTTC.

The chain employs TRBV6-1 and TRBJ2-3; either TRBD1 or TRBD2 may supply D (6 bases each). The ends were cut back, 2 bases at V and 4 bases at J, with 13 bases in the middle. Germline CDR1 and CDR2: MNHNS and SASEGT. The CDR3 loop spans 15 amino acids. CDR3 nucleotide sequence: TGTGCCAGCAGTGAATCCGGGGGCTGGTCAGATACGCAGTATTTT. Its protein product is CASSESGGWSDTQYF.

CDR3 DNA sequence: TGTGCCAGCAGCTTGAGGTTCTCCTACGAGCAGTACGTC. Translation gives CASSLRFSYEQYV. The chain has TRBV5-6 and TRBJ2-7; unclear D gene. With 1 base removed from V and 0 bases from J, the gap between germline ends came to 5 bases. The CDR3 spans 13 residues. The germline gives CDR1 SGHDT, CDR2 YYEEEE.

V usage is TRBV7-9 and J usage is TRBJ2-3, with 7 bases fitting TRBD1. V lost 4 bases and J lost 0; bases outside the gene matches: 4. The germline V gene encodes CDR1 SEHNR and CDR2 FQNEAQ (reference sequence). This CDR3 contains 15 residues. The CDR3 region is CASSSGTVSTDTQYF. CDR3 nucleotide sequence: TGTGCCAGCAGCTCCGGGACAGTAAGCACAGATACGCAGTATTTT.

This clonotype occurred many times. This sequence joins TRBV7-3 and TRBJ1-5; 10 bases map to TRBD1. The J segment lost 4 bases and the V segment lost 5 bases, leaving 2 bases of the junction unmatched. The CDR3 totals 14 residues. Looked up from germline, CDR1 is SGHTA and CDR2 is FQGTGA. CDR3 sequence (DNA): TGTGCCAGCAGCGACAGGGGGCGGAATCAGCCCCAGCATTTT. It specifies CASSDRGRNQPQHF.

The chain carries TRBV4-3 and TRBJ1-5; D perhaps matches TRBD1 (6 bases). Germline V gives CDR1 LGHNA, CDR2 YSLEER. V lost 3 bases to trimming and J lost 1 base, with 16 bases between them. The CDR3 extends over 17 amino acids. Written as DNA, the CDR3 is TGCGCCAGCAGCCATACCACAGGGCGAGGGAGCAATCAGCCCCAGCATTTT. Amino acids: CASSHTTGRGSNQPQHF.

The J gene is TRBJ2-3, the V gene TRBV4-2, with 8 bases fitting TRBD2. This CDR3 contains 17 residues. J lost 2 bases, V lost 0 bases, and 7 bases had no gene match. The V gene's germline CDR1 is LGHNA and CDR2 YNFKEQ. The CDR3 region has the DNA TGTGCCAGCAGCCAAGATGCGGTAGCGGGGTACACAGATACGCAGTATTTT. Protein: CASSQDAVAGYTDTQYF.

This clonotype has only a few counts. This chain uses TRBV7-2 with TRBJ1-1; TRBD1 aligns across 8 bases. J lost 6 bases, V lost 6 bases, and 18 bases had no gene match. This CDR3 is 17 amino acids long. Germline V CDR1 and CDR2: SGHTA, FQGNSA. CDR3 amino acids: CASRWGPPGGDVPEAFF. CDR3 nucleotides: TGTGCCAGCAGATGGGGGCCGCCAGGGGGCGACGTCCCTGAAGCTTTCTTT.

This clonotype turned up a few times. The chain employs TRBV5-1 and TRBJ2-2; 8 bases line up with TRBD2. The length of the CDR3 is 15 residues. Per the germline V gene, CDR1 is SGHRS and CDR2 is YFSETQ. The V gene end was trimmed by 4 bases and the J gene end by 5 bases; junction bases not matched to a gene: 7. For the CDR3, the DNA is TGCGCCAGCAGCACTCTAGCGGGCCCTACCGGGGAGCTGTTTTTT. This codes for CASSTLAGPTGELFF.